This is a list of T cell receptor beta chains from one sample in a study of T cell clones after liver transplantation. Assay used: immunoSEQ multiplex PCR; TCRdb lists only in-frame clones, some missing. The sample holds around 77,000 clones; about 80% are singletons and the top ten take around 0.72%. The sequencing used CD4+ T cells from blood, collected 12 months after liver transplant. These receptors were collected from a human patient who received a liver transplant. Part of the T cell pool may stem from the graft donor. CDR3s include the opening cysteine and the closing phenylalanine or tryptophan. A D gene is named only where the DNA matches it firmly. Only some rows state a clone size, as once, few, many or a class for expanded clones.

V gene	J gene	clone size	D gene	CDR3 DNA	CDR3 protein
TRBV9	TRBJ2-3	NA	NA	TGTGCCAGCAGCGCAGCATCAGGGGCAGATACGCAGTATTTT	CASSAASGADTQYF
TRBV5-1	TRBJ2-5	NA	NA	TGCGCCAGCAGCTCCTTAGCCTCGATAGGAGAGACCCAGTACTTC	CASSSLASIGETQYF
TRBV7-2	TRBJ2-2	NA	NA	TGTGCCAGCAGCTTAGAAAGGATCAGGGCGTCAAACACCGGGGAGCTGTTTTTT	CASSLERIRASNTGELFF
TRBV7-2	TRBJ2-5	NA	TRBD2	TGTGCCAGCAGCAGAAGGGGTCGCGGGAGGTACCAAGAGACCCAGTACTTC	CASSRRGRGRYQETQYF
TRBV2	TRBJ1-2	few	TRBD1	TGTGCCAGCACTCCCGAGACAGGGGGTTGGGGCTACACCTTC	CASTPETGGWGYTF
TRBV2	TRBJ2-1	once	TRBD1	TGTGCCAGCAGTGTAGGGGGCCCCTACAATGAGCAGTTCTTC	CASSVGGPYNEQFF
TRBV5-6	TRBJ2-6	few	NA	TGTGCCAGCAGCCCTCCCGGCGGCTCGTCTGGGGCCAACGTCCTGACTTTC	CASSPPGGSSGANVLTF
TRBV2	TRBJ1-1	NA	NA	TGTGCCAGCACCGAGGATCCGAGAAGTACCGGAATGAACACTGAAGCTTTCTTT	CASTEDPRSTGMNTEAFF
TRBV7-2	TRBJ1-2	NA	NA	TGTGCCAGCAGCTTAGCGGGAGGGTATGGCTACACCTTC	CASSLAGGYGYTF
TRBV5-6	TRBJ2-3	once	NA	TGTGCCAGCAGCACCGACAGGATCACAGATACGCAGTATTTT	CASSTDRITDTQYF
TRBV6-5	TRBJ2-6	NA	NA	TGTGCCAGCGGCCCGGGGACTGGGGCCAACGTCCTGACTTTC	CASGPGTGANVLTF
TRBV28	TRBJ1-2	NA	TRBD1	TGTGCCAGCAGTCCTCCGGGACAGGGGGGCTATGGCTACACCTTC	CASSPPGQGGYGYTF
TRBV7-9	TRBJ1-1	once	NA	TGTGCCAGCAGCTTAGCGGGGAGTAGGAGTAACACTGAAGCTTTCTTT	CASSLAGSRSNTEAFF
TRBV5-4	TRBJ2-2	NA	TRBD2	TGTGCCAGCAGCTTGGGGCAGACTAGCGGGAACACCGGGGAGCTGTTTTTT	CASSLGQTSGNTGELFF
TRBV7-3	TRBJ1-1	NA	TRBD1	TGTGCCAGCAGCACTACAGGGGACACTGAAGCTTTCTTT	CASSTTGDTEAFF
TRBV28	TRBJ2-7	NA	NA	TGTGCCAGCGGGGACCCCTCCGAGCAGTACTTC	CASGDPSEQYF
TRBV6-1	TRBJ2-7	few	NA	TGTGCCAGCATGAGGGGGGACTCGGAGCAGTACTTC	CASMRGDSEQYF
TRBV7-9	TRBJ1-2	NA	NA	TGTGCCAGCAGCTTGGGTGGGACAAAGTATGGCTACACCTTC	CASSLGGTKYGYTF
TRBV4-3	TRBJ1-2	NA	NA	TGCGCCAGCAGCCGAACGACAGTTACTAACTATGGCTACACCTTC	CASSRTTVTNYGYTF
TRBV5-6	TRBJ2-6	NA	NA	TGTGCCAGCAGCTTGTCGGGGTTCCCCCCTGGGGCCAACGTCCTGACTTTC	CASSLSGFPPGANVLTF
TRBV2	TRBJ1-5	NA	NA	TGTGCCAGTCAGAGTTCGGTTGATCAGCCCCAGCATTTT	CASQSSVDQPQHF
TRBV28	TRBJ1-2	NA	NA	TGTGCCAGCAGTTCCCCCCGGGGGGGGGACTATGGCTACACCTTC	CASSSPRGGDYGYTF
TRBV28	TRBJ2-7	once	NA	TGTGCCAGCAGTCTACAGGGGAGGCCTCGGGAGCAGTACTTC	CASSLQGRPREQYF
TRBV27	TRBJ2-3	NA	TRBD2	TGTGCCAGCAGCCCGGGACTAGACACAGATACGCAGTATTTT	CASSPGLDTDTQYF
TRBV5-1	TRBJ1-4	few	NA	TGCGCCAGCAGCTTGGGTCCAGGTCGTAATGAAAAACTGTTTTTT	CASSLGPGRNEKLFF
TRBV7-2	TRBJ1-1	NA	TRBD1	TGTGCCAGCAGCCGACAGGGTGAGGCCGAAGCTTTCTTT	CASSRQGEAEAFF
TRBV19	TRBJ2-1	NA	NA	TGTGCCAGTAGTAGGACTGTTTACAATGAGCAGTTCTTC	CASSRTVYNEQFF
TRBV7-9	TRBJ1-1	NA	NA	TGTGCCAGCAGCTTAGGGGATACTATGAACACTGAAGCTTTCTTT	CASSLGDTMNTEAFF
TRBV27	TRBJ2-7	NA	TRBD1	TGTGCCAGCAGTTTATACCGGAGACAGGGGATCGCCTACGAGCAGTACTTC	CASSLYRRQGIAYEQYF
TRBV7-8	TRBJ2-1	NA	NA	TGTGCCAGCAGCGCGACTCTATTCTACAATGAGCAGTTCTTC	CASSATLFYNEQFF
TRBV4-1	TRBJ1-5	NA	NA	TGCGCCAGCAGCCAAGATAGAGGGGAGGCGGTTCAGCCCCAGCATTTT	CASSQDRGEAVQPQHF
TRBV5-6	TRBJ2-7	NA	NA	TGTGCCAGCAGCTTGGGAGGGACACCTCCCTACGAGCAGTACTTC	CASSLGGTPPYEQYF
TRBV16	TRBJ1-5	NA	NA	TGTGCCAGCAGCCAATCTAGCCAGCCCCAGCATTTT	CASSQSSQPQHF
TRBV19	TRBJ1-2	NA	TRBD1	TGTGCCAGTAGTATATACAGGGGAACGGAGGGCTACACCTTC	CASSIYRGTEGYTF
TRBV5-1	TRBJ1-2	NA	TRBD1	TGCGCCAGCAGCCCTTGGACAGGGGCGGGCAGGGGCTACACCTTC	CASSPWTGAGRGYTF
TRBV10-2	TRBJ1-5	once	TRBD1	TGCGCCAGCAGTTCTACAGGGGATCAGCCCCAGCATTTT	CASSSTGDQPQHF
TRBV9	TRBJ2-5	NA	NA	TGTGCCAGCAGCCTGACGAGGGACCCTGGGGAGACCCAGTACTTC	CASSLTRDPGETQYF
TRBV6-5	TRBJ2-2	once	NA	TGTGCCAGCAGTGGGTCCCTGGGCGGGGAGCTGTTTTTT	CASSGSLGGELFF
TRBV4-1	TRBJ1-1	once	NA	TGCGCCAGCAGCCTTCGTTACTTTCGGGTGAACACTGAAGCTTTCTTT	CASSLRYFRVNTEAFF
TRBV2	TRBJ2-1	few	TRBD2	TGTGCCAGCAGTCTTAGCGGGAGCCTAATAAGTGAGCAGTTCTTC	CASSLSGSLISEQFF
TRBV29-1	TRBJ1-2	few	NA	TGCAGCGTTGAGCGGGAAGGCAAAGGCTACACCTTC	CSVEREGKGYTF